Each of the 3 T cell receptor beta chains below was sequenced from the same sample in a study of cytomegalovirus exposure and HLA in healthy donors. PCR amplification relied on 60 Vbeta primers (plus 13 Jbeta primers). Here immunoSEQ multiplex PCR was the method, and the copy in TCRdb shows in-frame clones only, minus some. Seen here are under 200,000 clones, roughly four fifths observed once, and the top ten hold around 1.7%. Sequencing was carried out using PBMCs. These receptors originate from a woman aged 18-30 years in good health and CMV-seronegative.

The rearrangement links TRBV6-1 to TRBJ2-2; 11 bases align to TRBD1. Germline CDR1 and CDR2: MNHNS and SASEGT. V shed 7 bases, J shed 5 bases, and the junction held 6 bases outside the gene matches. The CDR3 loop spans 15 amino acids. As DNA, the CDR3 is TGTGCCAGCACCGGACAGGGGGCTTATACCGGGGAGCTGTTTTTT. Translated, it gives CASTGQGAYTGELFF.

This rearrangement joins TRBV5-6 to TRBJ2-7; no firm D call. The CDR3 extends over 12 amino acids. The germline gives CDR1 SGHDT, CDR2 YYEEEE. V gave up 3 bases and J gave up 4 bases, with 8 bases separating them. CDR3 residues: CASSYYVYEQYF. CDR3 DNA sequence: TGTGCCAGCAGCTACTATGTGTACGAGCAGTACTTC.

This rearrangement joins TRBV28 to TRBJ1-5; no reliable D call. The CDR3 runs to 15 residues. Trimming cost V 2 bases and J 5 bases, with 13 bases left between them. Per germline, CDR1 MDHEN and CDR2 SYDVKM. The CDR3 DNA reads TGTGCCAGCAGTTTAAAGACATATCCGCATCAGCCCCAGCATTTT. Translation gives CASSLKTYPHQPQHF.